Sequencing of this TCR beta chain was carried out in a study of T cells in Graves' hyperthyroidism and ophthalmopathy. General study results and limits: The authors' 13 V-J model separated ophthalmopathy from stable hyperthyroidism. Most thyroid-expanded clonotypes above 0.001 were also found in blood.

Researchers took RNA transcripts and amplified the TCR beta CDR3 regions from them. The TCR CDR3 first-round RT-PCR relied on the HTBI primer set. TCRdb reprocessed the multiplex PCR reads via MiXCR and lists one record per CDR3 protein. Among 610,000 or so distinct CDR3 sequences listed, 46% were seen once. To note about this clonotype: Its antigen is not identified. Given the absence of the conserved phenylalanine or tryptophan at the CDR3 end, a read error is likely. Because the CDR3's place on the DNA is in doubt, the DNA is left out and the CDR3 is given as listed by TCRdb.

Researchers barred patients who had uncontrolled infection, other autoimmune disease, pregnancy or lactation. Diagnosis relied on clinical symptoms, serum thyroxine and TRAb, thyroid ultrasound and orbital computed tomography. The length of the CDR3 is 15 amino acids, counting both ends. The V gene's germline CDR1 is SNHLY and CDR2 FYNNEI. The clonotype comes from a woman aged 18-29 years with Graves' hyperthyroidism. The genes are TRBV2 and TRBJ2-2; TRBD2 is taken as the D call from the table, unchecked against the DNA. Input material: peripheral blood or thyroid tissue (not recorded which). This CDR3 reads CASRSGTSGHRGAVV.